This is a list of T cell receptor beta chains from one sample in a study of multiple sclerosis patients with progressive multifocal leukoencephalopathy. Sequencing used immunoSEQ multiplex PCR; TCRdb keeps in-frame clones, though not all of them. The sample lists roughly 34,000 clones, about 90% occurring once. The source material was PBMCs, sampled from a patient treated with natalizumab. The receptors shown here come from a human donor with progressive multifocal leukoencephalopathy. CDR3s include the opening cysteine and the closing phenylalanine or tryptophan. The D gene is left open where the match is weak. Clone size is stated in some rows and not others, as once, few, many or a class when expanded.

CDR3 | DNA | J | V | D | size
CASSPSSGELFF | TGTGCCAGCAGCCCCTCGTCCGGGGAGCTGTTTTTT | TRBJ2-2 | TRBV7-6 | - | once
CASIPQGYGANVLTF | TGTGCCAGCATTCCTCAGGGGTATGGGGCCAACGTCCTGACTTTC | TRBJ2-6 | TRBV28 | - | -
CASSYVREPQHF | TGTGCCAGCAGTTACGTTCGGGAGCCCCAGCATTTT | TRBJ1-5 | TRBV6-6 | - | -
CAISTGFGQPQHF | TGTGCCATCAGTACAGGGTTCGGGCAGCCCCAGCATTTT | TRBJ1-5 | TRBV10-3 | - | -
CASSQDALTFGEQFF | TGCGCCAGCAGCCAAGATGCCCTAACCTTTGGTGAGCAGTTCTTC | TRBJ2-1 | TRBV4-3 | - | -
CASSYGLAGAPEQYF | TGTGCCAGCAGCTATGGACTAGCGGGAGCTCCCGAGCAGTACTTC | TRBJ2-7 | TRBV5-4 | TRBD2 | -
CAINPTGGQPQHF | TGTGCCATCAATCCCACAGGGGGACAGCCCCAGCATTTT | TRBJ1-5 | TRBV10-3 | TRBD1 | once
CASSVATGNVGNTIYF | TGTGCCAGCAGCGTAGCGACAGGGAACGTTGGAAACACCATATATTTT | TRBJ1-3 | TRBV9 | TRBD1 | -
CASSAWDRFLNTEAFF | TGTGCCAGCAGCGCCTGGGACAGATTTTTGAACACTGAAGCTTTCTTT | TRBJ1-1 | TRBV7-9 | TRBD1 | -
CASSQVLGGRGYTF | TGCGCCAGCAGCCAAGTTCTCGGGGGGAGAGGCTACACCTTC | TRBJ1-2 | TRBV4-3 | - | -
CASSLGGGQRATEAFF | TGTGCCAGCAGTTTAGGCGGGGGCCAACGGGCCACTGAAGCTTTCTTT | TRBJ1-1 | TRBV7-3 | - | -
CASSPEASYNEQFF | TGTGCCAGCAGCCCAGAAGCCTCCTACAATGAGCAGTTCTTC | TRBJ2-1 | TRBV7-3 | - | few
CAISEGNEQYF | TGTGCCATCAGTGAGGGAAACGAGCAGTACTTC | TRBJ2-7 | TRBV10-3 | - | -